The following is a T cell receptor (beta chain) sequence with its context. What it binds is unknown. Combining a sample-barcoded 5' primer with a J-beta primer mix, a second PCR ran for roughly 6 to 11 cycles. Sequencing recovered at least 3 million CDR3-containing paired-end reads from each sample. A single record per CDR3 protein comes from TCRdb applying MiXCR to the 5' RACE reads. Here the sample spans about 1,000,000 distinct CDR3 sequences, around 43% being singletons. CDR3 length equals 13 residues. J lost 7 bases, V lost 4 bases, and 10 bases had no gene match. The germline V gene has CDR1 SQVTM and CDR2 ANQGSEA. This entry comes from a study of blood T cells in healthy people across ages. Whole-study findings and limits: Relative to aged donors, long-lived donors carried more naive CD4+ cells and displayed higher diversity.

Isolation per sample recovered at least 7 million PBMCs. Total RNA, at least 5.5 micrograms per sample, came from PBMCs. Material for sequencing was blood. This chain joins TRBV29-1 and TRBJ2-7; TRBD1 matches at 7 bases. This TCR derives from a woman between 55 and 75 years old in good health. The CDR3 loop reads CSVARQGSWEQYF. The DNA for the CDR3 is TGCAGCGTTGCGAGACAGGGTTCTTGGGAGCAGTACTTC.